The 29 T cell receptor beta chains given below trace back to one sample, sequenced in a study of T cells in Graves' hyperthyroidism and ophthalmopathy. Amplification of TCR beta CDR3 regions was performed using RNA transcripts as template. HTBI primers were used for first-round RT-PCR of the TCR CDR3. TCRdb used MiXCR to reprocess the multiplex PCR reads, holding one entry per CDR3 protein. The repertoire has about 360,000 distinct CDR3 sequences, 13% of them found once; the top ten carry 9.2%. The specimen was blood. The receptors come from a woman between 18 and 29 years old with Graves' hyperthyroidism.

This clonotype appeared many times. J is TRBJ1-2 and V is TRBV6-6; TRBD1 might be the D (6 bases). Germline V lookup: CDR1 MNHNY, CDR2 SVGAGI (reference sequence). This CDR3 region has 15 residues. The germline V and J ends were trimmed by 0 bases and 7 bases, with 15 bases remaining between them. CDR3 coding DNA: TGTGCCAGCAGTTACTCGACCCAGGGGCGCGGTGGCTACACCTTC. Its translation: CASSYSTQGRGGYTF.

The chain has TRBV6-1 and TRBJ1-5; D is ambiguous. The germline CDR1 and CDR2 sequences are MNHNS and SASEGT. CDR3 length: 14 amino acids. Trimming removed 2 bases at V and 3 bases at J, with 8 bases between. In nucleotides, the CDR3 is TGTGCCAGCAGTGAATGGGCAGTCAATCAGCCCCAGCATTTT. Its translation: CASSEWAVNQPQHF.

This clonotype came up a few times. The V and J genes are TRBV28 and TRBJ2-2; D not resolved. V was trimmed by 8 bases and J by 3 bases, leaving 7 bases between them. CDR1 and CDR2 (germline): MDHEN, SYDVKM. The CDR3 length is 12 residues. The CDR3 DNA sequence: TGTGCCAGCGGGCAGGACACCGGGGAGCTGTTTTTT. Encoded protein: CASGQDTGELFF.

Many counts were recorded for this clonotype. The genes are TRBV5-5 and TRBJ2-3, with TRBD2 matching 12 bases. This CDR3 spans 17 amino acids. V shed 0 bases, J shed 5 bases, and the junction held 7 bases outside the gene matches. Germline V gene data show CDR1 as SGHKS and CDR2 as YYEKEE (reference sequence). This CDR3 is CASSLGGLAGLGDTQYF. The CDR3 DNA sequence: TGTGCCAGCAGCTTGGGCGGACTAGCGGGGCTTGGAGATACGCAGTATTTT.

This clonotype was observed a handful of times. The chain links TRBV19 to TRBJ1-1; D not certain. Germline V gene sequence: CDR1 LNHDA, CDR2 SQIVND (reference sequence). V was shortened by 2 bases and J by 3 bases, with 10 bases between the two germline ends. This CDR3 has 14 amino acids. CDR3 sequence: CASSITPWDTEAFF. The CDR3 DNA follows: TGTGCCAGTAGTATAACCCCGTGGGACACTGAAGCTTTCTTT.

This clonotype appeared many times. The chain combines TRBV7-9 with TRBJ2-4; TRBD2 might be the D (5 bases). The CDR3 has 12 residues. Trimming stripped 4 bases from V and 11 bases from J, with 12 bases between. Germline values: CDR1 SEHNR, CDR2 FQNEAQ (reference sequence). The CDR3 here is CASSSLEGVQYF. CDR3 DNA: TGTGCCAGCAGCTCGCTAGAGGGTGTTCAGTACTTC.

The chain combines TRBV24-1 with TRBJ2-3; 9 bases are a match to TRBD1. The CDR3 length is 14 residues. Germline lookup yields CDR1 KGHDR and CDR2 SFDVKD. V gave up 7 bases and J gave up 3 bases; unmatched junction bases: 4. CDR3 sequence (DNA): TGTGCCACCAGCGGGACAGGGCCAACAGATACGCAGTATTTT. Translated, it gives CATSGTGPTDTQYF.

This clonotype was recorded at least ten times. CDR3 coding DNA: TGCGCCAGCAGCTTGGGACAGCCATCTAACGAGCAGTACTTC. Its translation is CASSLGQPSNEQYF. The chain joins TRBV5-1 to TRBJ2-7; TRBD1 might be the D (5 bases). Trimming removed 0 bases from V and 5 bases from J, with 12 bases in between. Germline V gene data show CDR1 as SGHRS and CDR2 as YFSETQ. The CDR3 consists of 14 residues.

The chain combines TRBV5-1 with TRBJ2-2; 8 bases align to TRBD1. V lost 4 bases and J lost 6; bases outside the gene matches: 11. Per germline, CDR1 SGHRS and CDR2 YFSETQ. CDR3 length: 16 amino acids. The CDR3 coding sequence is TGCGCCAGCAGCAAAACGACAGGGGCACTCGCCGGGGAGCTGTTTTTT. This encodes CASSKTTGALAGELFF.

This clonotype appeared many times. The gene calls are TRBV19 and TRBJ1-3; unclear D gene. The CDR3 has 15 residues. Germline values: CDR1 LNHDA, CDR2 SQIVND (reference sequence). Trimming removed 9 bases from V and 0 bases from J, with 15 bases in between. The CDR3 reads CASHRGPISGNTIYF. CDR3 bases: TGTGCCAGCCACCGCGGACCTATCTCTGGAAACACCATATATTTT.

This clonotype was seen at least ten times. The chain links TRBV20-1 to TRBJ2-5; the D gene is possibly TRBD1 (6 bases). Germline V CDR1 and CDR2: DFQATT, SNEGSKA (reference sequence). Trimming left V 2 bases short and J 4 bases short, with 11 bases between. The CDR3 sequence is 13 residues long. The CDR3 here is CSARRGGAETQYF. CDR3 nucleotides: TGCAGTGCTAGAAGAGGGGGAGCAGAGACCCAGTACTTC.

This clonotype has a count of ten or more. The V gene is TRBV14, the J gene TRBJ2-1, with TRBD1 identical over 7 bases. V lost 6 bases and J lost 4; bases outside the gene matches: 9. The CDR3 length is 15 residues. CDR1 and CDR2 from the germline V gene are SGHDN and FVKESK. Here the CDR3 DNA reads TGTGCCAGCAGACAGGGGAGACAGTCATACAATGAGCAGTTCTTC. Amino acid sequence: CASRQGRQSYNEQFF.

This clonotype was detected ten times or more. This chain connects TRBV30 to TRBJ1-2; D is undetermined. CDR1 is GTSNPN and CDR2 is SVGIG in the germline V gene (reference sequence). The CDR3 length is 12 residues. V lost 1 base and J lost 4, with 7 bases in between. In DNA, the CDR3 is TGTGCCTGGAGTGGACACAGCTATGGCTACACCTTC. As protein: CAWSGHSYGYTF.

This clonotype was seen a handful of times. This sequence joins TRBV4-3 and TRBJ2-1; 13 bases align to TRBD2. The V gene end was trimmed by 3 bases and the J gene end by 8 bases; junction bases not matched to a gene: 10. Germline V lookup: CDR1 LGHNA, CDR2 YSLEER. This CDR3 comprises 17 residues. In DNA form, the CDR3 reads TGCGCCAGCAGCCACAGACTAGCGGGAGGCCCTTGGGATGAGCAGTTCTTC. Translated: CASSHRLAGGPWDEQFF.

For this clonotype: The final CDR3 position lacks the conserved phenylalanine or tryptophan, pointing to a likely read error. V gene TRBV3-1 combines with J gene TRBJ1-2; TRBD1 aligns across 9 bases. The V and J ends lost 0 bases and 8 bases, in that order; junction bases with no gene match: 13. The CDR3 is 17 residues long. CDR1 is LGHDT and CDR2 is YNNKEL in the germline V gene (reference sequence). CDR3 DNA: TGTGCCAGCAGCCAAGAGTACCGGGACAGGGCCAGTAAGGGCTACACCCTC. Its translation: CASSQEYRDRASKGYTL.

This clonotype was counted at least ten times. The chain has TRBV18 and TRBJ2-5; 9 nucleotides line up with TRBD1. The J segment lost 1 base and the V segment lost 10 bases, leaving 19 bases of the junction unmatched. CDR1 KGHSH and CDR2 LQKENI come from the germline V gene. There are 18 residues in the CDR3. The CDR3 region has the DNA TGTGCCACCTCTCCAATTCCCACGGGGACAGGGTTCCAAGAGACCCAGTACTTC. As protein: CATSPIPTGTGFQETQYF.

This clonotype was observed many times. The chain recombines TRBV6-1 with TRBJ2-7; D may be TRBD1 (6 bases). Trimming took 2 bases from V and 4 from J, leaving 15 bases between them. This CDR3 region has 15 residues. Germline V gene sequence: CDR1 MNHNS, CDR2 SASEGT. In DNA, the CDR3 is TGTGCCAGCAGTGAATGGACGGACAGCCTTTACGAGCAGTACTTC. Protein sequence: CASSEWTDSLYEQYF.

Ten or more counts support this clonotype. This rearrangement joins TRBV3-1 to TRBJ1-1; TRBD1 is a possible D gene (6 bases). Trimming pared 1 base from V and 0 bases from J, leaving 12 bases between. Germline CDR1 and CDR2: LGHDT and YNNKEL (reference sequence). This CDR3 comprises 16 residues. CDR3 loop: CASSQGLGQMNTEAFF. The CDR3 DNA reads TGTGCCAGCAGCCAAGGTTTAGGACAGATGAACACTGAAGCTTTCTTT.

This clonotype was found many times. V gene TRBV6-1 combines with J gene TRBJ1-1, with D unresolved. Trimming removed 6 bases from V and 4 bases from J, with 9 bases in between. The CDR3 covers 12 residues. Germline CDR1 reads MNHNS; CDR2 reads SASEGT. The chain's CDR3 is CASSLQLTEAFF. CDR3 nucleotide sequence: TGTGCCAGCAGCCTACAGCTCACTGAAGCTTTCTTT.

This chain uses TRBV4-2 with TRBJ1-1; possible D gene TRBD1, 6 bases. V lost 0 bases, J lost 0 bases, and 14 bases lay in between. This CDR3 contains 17 residues. Germline V gene lookup returns CDR1 LGHNA and CDR2 YNFKEQ. CDR3 coding DNA: TGTGCCAGCAGCCAAGATCCCCGCACAGGGATGAACACTGAAGCTTTCTTT. Protein sequence: CASSQDPRTGMNTEAFF.

The sample holds many counts of this clonotype. The chain is built from TRBV2 and TRBJ1-1, with 7 bases that match TRBD1. The CDR3 contains 13 residues. V lost 2 bases, J lost 7 bases, and 4 bases stayed unmatched. The germline gives CDR1 SNHLY, CDR2 FYNNEI. The CDR3: CASSEFRDSEAFF. The CDR3 coding sequence is TGTGCCAGCAGTGAATTCCGGGACAGTGAAGCTTTCTTT.

This clonotype was found a few times. V usage is TRBV5-1 and J usage is TRBJ1-6, with 7 bases fitting TRBD1. Trimming took 4 bases from V and 9 from J; bases not matched to a gene: 13. The germline V gene has CDR1 SGHRS and CDR2 YFSETQ. The CDR3 runs to 16 residues. As DNA, the CDR3 is TGCGCCAGCAGCGGGGGGACGGACAGGAGAATTTCACCCCTCCACTTT. Translated: CASSGGTDRRISPLHF.

The table lists this clonotype with many counts. The chain recombines TRBV2 with TRBJ1-4, with D unclear. CDR3 length: 12 amino acids. Germline-derived CDR1 and CDR2 are SNHLY and FYNNEI. The V end lost 7 bases, the J end lost 5 bases, and 8 bases lay between the germline ends. CDR3 coding DNA: TGTGCCAGCACTCGCCTAAATGAAAAACTGTTTTTT. Its protein is CASTRLNEKLFF.

The chain joins TRBV4-1 to TRBJ1-2, with a weak D call TRBD1 (5 bases). Trimming shortened V by 4 bases and J by 8 bases, and 14 bases separated the two germline ends. The CDR3 has 13 residues. Germline CDR1 reads MGHRA; CDR2 reads YSYEKL. CDR3 DNA sequence: TGCGCCAGCAGCCGGACGACAGTTTCAGGCTACACCTTC. It encodes CASSRTTVSGYTF.

The V call is TRBV7-3, the J call TRBJ2-6; tentative D call: TRBD2 (5 bases). CDR1 is SGHTA, CDR2 FQGTGA, per germline. Trimming took off 2 bases at V and 0 bases at J, with 14 bases between the two ends. The CDR3 length is 18 residues. CDR3 coding DNA: TGTGCCAGCAGCTTACCCCGGGGAGACTCCTCTGGGGCCAACGTCCTGACTTTC. This encodes CASSLPRGDSSGANVLTF.

The table lists this clonotype with many counts. The chain employs TRBV11-2 and TRBJ2-1; the match to TRBD2 covers 8 bases. The CDR3 is 14 amino acids. Germline V lookup: CDR1 SGHAT, CDR2 FQNNGV. J gave up 4 bases and V 6 bases, and 5 bases lay outside the gene matches. CDR3 in amino acids: CASSSGITYNEQFF. The CDR3 DNA sequence: TGTGCCAGCAGTAGCGGGATTACTTACAATGAGCAGTTCTTC.

This clonotype was counted at least ten times. J is TRBJ2-5 and V is TRBV2; tentatively, D is TRBD2 (5 bases). The CDR3 spans 13 residues. Germline V gene sequence: CDR1 SNHLY, CDR2 FYNNEI. Trimming took off 2 bases at V and 5 bases at J, with 9 bases between the two ends. The CDR3, as DNA: TGTGCCAGCAGTGAATTGAGGGTCGAGACCCAGTACTTC. Translated: CASSELRVETQYF.

This clonotype occurred many times. The chain is built from TRBV5-1 and TRBJ1-5, with D maybe TRBD1 (5 bases). Germline V gene lookup returns CDR1 SGHRS and CDR2 YFSETQ. The CDR3 has 15 amino acids. V lost 8 bases, J lost 7 bases, and 22 bases lay in between. This CDR3 reads CASRPGGDLGQPQHF. The CDR3 DNA follows: TGCGCCAGTCGACCGGGAGGGGATTTAGGACAGCCCCAGCATTTT.

The V and J genes are TRBV9 and TRBJ1-6; D is undetermined. V was shortened by 2 bases and J by 7 bases, with 10 bases between the two germline ends. The germline CDR1 and CDR2 sequences are SGDLS and YYNGEE. The CDR3 runs to 14 residues. The CDR3 here is CASSVGPGNSPLHF. CDR3 DNA: TGTGCCAGCAGCGTCGGACCGGGCAATTCACCCCTCCACTTT.